The 24 T cell receptor beta chains given below trace back to one sample, sequenced in a study of blood T cell repertoires in COVID-19. TCRdb keeps only in-frame clones here, not all; method: immunoSEQ multiplex PCR. The sample contains approximately 130,000 clones, around 79% of which appear only once. The specimen was peripheral blood. All receptors come from a man older than 75 with acute or convalescent COVID-19.

The V call is TRBV6-5, the J call TRBJ2-5, with D uncertain. With 1 base removed from V and 5 bases from J, the gap between germline ends came to 14 bases. The CDR3 is made up of 15 amino acids. Germline V lookup: CDR1 MNHEY, CDR2 SVGAGI. Here the CDR3 reads CASSYLSTGRETQYF. CDR3 sequence (DNA): TGTGCCAGCAGTTACTTGAGCACCGGTCGGGAGACCCAGTACTTC.

This chain connects TRBV7-8 to TRBJ2-1; 15 nucleotides match TRBD2. CDR1 and CDR2 (germline): SGHVS, FQNEAQ. Losses at the gene ends were 5 bases for V and 8 bases for J; bases not matched to a gene: 4. The CDR3 length is 15 residues. CDR3 amino acids: CASSIGTSGGYEQFF. CDR3 nucleotide sequence: TGTGCCAGCAGCATAGGGACTAGCGGGGGGTATGAGCAGTTCTTC.

The rearrangement joins TRBV19 to TRBJ2-1, with 7 bases fitting TRBD1. The junction had 2 bases not matched to a gene; V was cut back by 6 bases and J by 3 bases. CDR3 length: 13 amino acids. CDR1 and CDR2 (germline): LNHDA, SQIVND (reference sequence). DNA for the CDR3: TGTGCCAGTAGAAGGGACAGCTACAATGAGCAGTTCTTC. As protein: CASRRDSYNEQFF.

The chain has TRBV21-1 and TRBJ2-7; the table's D call of TRBD1 was not tested on the DNA. TRBV21-1 is an annotated pseudogene. This CDR3 has 16 residues. The DNA of the CDR3 is TGTGCCAGCAGCATTTCGCCGGGACAGGGCTTATACGAGCAGTACTTC. It translates to CASSISPGQGLYEQYF.

The chain employs TRBV2 and TRBJ2-7; 9 bases map to TRBD1. Trimming took 8 bases from V and 0 from J; bases not matched to a gene: 14. This CDR3 region has 17 residues. The germline CDR1 and CDR2 sequences are SNHLY and FYNNEI. The CDR3 protein is CASQKKIWDRASYEQYF. The CDR3 nucleotides are TGTGCCAGCCAAAAAAAAATCTGGGACAGGGCCTCCTACGAGCAGTACTTC.

This clone was counted at least ten times. The chain links TRBV10-3 to TRBJ2-1, with D perhaps TRBD1 (6 bases). CDR3 length: 14 amino acids. Trimming shortened V by 4 bases and J by 8 bases, and 15 bases separated the two germline ends. Germline V gene sequence: CDR1 ENHRY, CDR2 SYGVKD. The CDR3 spells CAISVGADSDEQFF. The CDR3, as DNA: TGTGCCATCAGTGTAGGGGCGGACAGCGATGAGCAGTTCTTC.

This clone has just a few counts. The rearrangement links TRBV27 to TRBJ2-1, with TRBD2 matching over 13 bases. Losses at the gene ends were 6 bases for V and 2 bases for J; bases not matched to a gene: 4. The germline CDR1 and CDR2 sequences are MNHEY and SMNVEV (reference sequence). The CDR3 totals 16 residues. In DNA form, the CDR3 reads TGTGCCAGCAGGTTACTAGCGGGGGGGCCCTACAATGAGCAGTTCTTC. Amino acids: CASRLLAGGPYNEQFF.

The chain employs TRBV18 and TRBJ2-6; the match to TRBD1 covers 8 bases. CDR3 length equals 16 residues. Germline CDR1 is KGHSH and CDR2 is LQKENI. Losses at the gene ends were 3 bases for V and 4 bases for J; bases not matched to a gene: 5. The CDR3 bases are TGTGCCAGCTCACCGGACAGGGCCGGGGGGGCCAACGTCCTGACTTTC. Translation gives CASSPDRAGGANVLTF.

This clone was counted between two and nine times. Other DNA sequences in this specimen translate into the identical CDR3. The gene calls are TRBV2 and TRBJ1-5; D gene ambiguous. The V and J ends lost 8 bases and 0 bases respectively, with 11 bases between them. This CDR3 has 14 residues. Germline CDR1 SNHLY, CDR2 FYNNEI. The CDR3 loop is CASSGTNSNQPQHF. CDR3 bases: TGTGCCAGCTCCGGTACGAATAGCAATCAGCCCCAGCATTTT.

The V gene is TRBV6-2 or TRBV6-3, the J gene TRBJ1-5, with D maybe TRBD1 (5 bases). CDR1 and CDR2 from the germline V gene are MNHEY and SVGEGT. V lost 2 bases and J lost 12, with 17 bases in between. The CDR3 consists of 14 residues. The CDR3 region has the DNA TGTGCCAGCAGTTACCCCGAGGTCAGGGCGCGCCAGCATTTT. Protein product: CASSYPEVRARQHF.

The chain recombines TRBV18 with TRBJ2-6, with a tentative D call TRBD1 (5 bases). CDR1 KGHSH and CDR2 LQKENI come from the germline V gene. This CDR3 has 17 amino acids. V lost 2 bases to trimming and J lost 2 bases, with 13 bases between them. This CDR3 reads CASSPSEGVTGANVLTF. The CDR3 nucleotides are TGTGCCAGCTCACCAAGTGAAGGGGTGACTGGGGCCAACGTCCTGACTTTC.

The V call is TRBV5-6, the J call TRBJ2-7; possible D gene TRBD1, 5 bases. The CDR3 consists of 13 residues. The V and J ends lost 1 base and 5 bases respectively, with 10 bases between them. CDR1 SGHDT and CDR2 YYEEEE come from the germline V gene. CDR3 sequence: CASSLRDRHEQYF. CDR3 coding DNA: TGTGCCAGCAGCTTGCGCGACAGACACGAGCAGTACTTC.

This clone is a singleton in its sample. This chain uses TRBV5-1 with TRBJ1-6, with TRBD1 matching 9 bases. The length of the CDR3 is 14 residues. Germline CDR1 is SGHRS and CDR2 is YFSETQ. V dropped 7 bases and J dropped 9; count of bases not matched to a gene: 8. The CDR3 coding sequence is TGCGCCAGCCGGCCCGGGACAGGGTTTTCACCCCTCCACTTT. As protein: CASRPGTGFSPLHF.

The rearrangement joins TRBV2 to TRBJ1-6; D unclear. V lost 5 bases and J lost 10, with 9 bases in between. Per the germline V gene, CDR1 is SNHLY and CDR2 is FYNNEI. The CDR3 has 12 residues. CDR3 sequence (DNA): TGTGCCAGCAGTAAACAGAACTCACCCCTCCACTTT. This codes for CASSKQNSPLHF.

This clone was counted a single time. The rearrangement links TRBV6-5 to TRBJ1-3; no definite D call. From germline, CDR1 is MNHEY and CDR2 SVGAGI. The V and J ends lost 2 bases and 7 bases respectively, with 6 bases between them. CDR3 length: 12 residues. The CDR3 coding sequence is TGTGCCAGCAGTTACGACGGGAACACCATATATTTT. Its protein is CASSYDGNTIYF.

The V call is TRBV6-4, the J call TRBJ1-5; D not certain. The V end was cut by 6 bases, the J end by 0 bases, with 18 bases between. Looked up from germline, CDR1 is MRHNA and CDR2 is SNTAGT. The CDR3 is made up of 17 amino acids. The CDR3 spells CASRRPGGPFSNQPQHF. For the CDR3, the DNA is TGTGCCAGCAGGAGGCCCGGAGGACCCTTTAGCAATCAGCCCCAGCATTTT.

The chain carries TRBV5-1 and TRBJ1-4; the D gene is possibly TRBD1 (5 bases). Per germline, CDR1 SGHRS and CDR2 YFSETQ. This CDR3 has 18 residues. Trimming removed 0 bases at V and 4 bases at J, with 19 bases between. This CDR3 is CASSLDPFFSGNNEKLFF. In DNA, the CDR3 is TGCGCCAGCAGCTTGGATCCCTTTTTTTCAGGGAATAATGAAAAACTGTTTTTT.

The rearrangement joins TRBV6-5 to TRBJ2-5; D is undetermined. The CDR3 spans 10 residues. V lost 10 bases and J 7 bases, leaving 10 bases between the germline ends. Germline CDR1 is MNHEY and CDR2 is SVGAGI. The DNA for the CDR3 is TGTGCCACCGAGGTGGGGACCCAGTACTTC. Its protein is CATEVGTQYF.

This chain joins TRBV7-6 and TRBJ2-7; 8 bases agree with TRBD2. The V segment lost 4 bases and the J segment 3 bases; nucleotides outside the gene matches: 17. This CDR3 region has 18 residues. From germline, CDR1 is SGHVS and CDR2 FNYEAQ. In nucleotides, the CDR3 is TGTGCCAGCAGCTCCCCCCGCGGGGGGCCCCTGGAAAACTACGAGCAGTACTTC. Protein product: CASSSPRGGPLENYEQYF. The full variable domain, with the rest looked up from reference TRBV7-6 and TRBJ2-7, is GAGVSQSPRYKVTKRGQDVALRCDPISGHVSLYWYRQALGQGPEFLTYFNYEAQQDKSGLPNDRFSAERPEGSISTLTIQRTEQRDSAMYRCASSSPRGGPLENYEQYFGPGTRLTVT.

This CDR3 is CASSVTGQGADGYTF. In DNA, the CDR3 is TGTGCCAGCAGCGTCACCGGCCAGGGGGCGGACGGCTACACCTTC. The chain links TRBV25-1 to TRBJ1-2; 8 nucleotides line up with TRBD1. Germline V gene sequence: CDR1 MGHDK, CDR2 SYGVNS. The V segment lost 6 bases and the J segment 8 bases; nucleotides outside the gene matches: 14. The CDR3 has 15 residues.

The chain uses TRBV6-5 and TRBJ1-6; D perhaps matches TRBD1 (5 bases). The CDR3 extends over 14 amino acids. V was shortened by 6 bases and J by 7 bases, with 13 bases between the two germline ends. Germline V CDR1 and CDR2: MNHEY, SVGAGI. The CDR3 spells CASSYGAANSPLHF. CDR3 coding DNA: TGTGCCAGCAGCTACGGGGCAGCAAATTCACCCCTCCACTTT.

There are many counts of this clone. This rearrangement joins TRBV29-1 to TRBJ1-1; 10 nucleotides line up with TRBD1. CDR1 is SQVTM and CDR2 is ANQGSEA in the germline V gene. The CDR3 is 14 amino acids. V was pared by 7 bases and J by 0 bases, with 5 bases of the junction left unmatched. CDR3 region: CSGRQGALNTEAFF. The CDR3 DNA reads TGCAGCGGCAGACAGGGGGCCCTGAACACTGAAGCTTTCTTT.

The CDR3 loop reads CASSSSGWADTQYF. The CDR3 DNA reads as TGTGCCAGCAGTTCTAGCGGATGGGCGGATACGCAGTATTTT. The chain combines TRBV6-5 with TRBJ2-3; 7 nucleotides line up with TRBD2. The V segment lost 4 bases and the J segment 6 bases; nucleotides outside the gene matches: 7. This CDR3 region has 14 residues. Per germline, CDR1 MNHEY and CDR2 SVGAGI.

The J gene is TRBJ2-1, the V gene TRBV5-1, with D maybe TRBD2 (6 bases). The CDR3 consists of 15 residues. V lost 4 bases, J lost 8 bases, and 19 bases lay in between. Germline lookup yields CDR1 SGHRS and CDR2 YFSETQ. The CDR3 DNA reads TGCGCCAGCAGCCCCAGACTAGGGATGACCGATGAGCAGTTCTTC. This codes for CASSPRLGMTDEQFF.